This T cell receptor (beta chain) was retrieved from a study of beta chain features in type 1 diabetes. Study in general: Healthy donors and patients showed comparable age, gender and cell yields. Overall study results and limits: In every one of the four CD4+ subsets, TCRB CDR3s were moderately but significantly shorter in Type 1 diabetes patients. There were fewer insertions and more deletions at the VDJ junctions of type 1 diabetes patients.

A word on this clone: The antigen remains unidentified.

CDR3 length: 14 amino acids. CDR1 is MNHNS, CDR2 SASEGT, per germline. J lost 5 bases, V lost 7 bases, and 9 bases had no gene match. What was sequenced were expressed TCRB transcripts, since all of the isolated RNA had been reverse transcribed. Read counts averaged approximately 3.5 million for samples of naive, central memory and regulatory T cells. The table came from immunoSEQ multiplex PCR; TCRdb's copy has only in-frame clones and leaves some out. Here the sample spans more than 95,000 clones, over 25% being singletons. Each of the sorted populations had a purity greater than 95%. Sequencing was done on a sample of central memory CD4+ T cells from blood. This TCR derives from a woman between 18 and 30 years old with type 1 diabetes. The V call is TRBV6-1, the J call TRBJ2-5, with 8 bases identical to TRBD1. The CDR3 bases are TGTGCCAGCACCAACGGACAGGGCTTGGAGACCCAGTACTTC. Translation gives CASTNGQGLETQYF.